These 5 T cell receptor beta chains came from one sample sequenced in a study of OX40 agonist ivuxolimab in advanced cancers. The repertoire was sequenced with immunoSEQ multiplex PCR; TCRdb's copy has only in-frame clones and lacks some. The sample records roughly 65,000 clones, 87% being singletons. The source was CD4+ or CD8+ T cells sorted from blood, collected in a trial of the OX40 agonist ivuxolimab. The receptors derive from an adult with an advanced solid tumor such as melanoma, head and neck, liver or kidney cancer.

This sequence joins TRBV27 and TRBJ1-5, with D perhaps matching TRBD1 (6 bases). Germline V gene lookup returns CDR1 MNHEY and CDR2 SMNVEV (reference sequence). The V and J ends lost 6 bases and 6 bases respectively, with 15 bases between them. This CDR3 spans 14 amino acids. CDR3 in amino acids: CASRSQGVSQPQHF. CDR3 DNA sequence: TGTGCCAGCAGGTCACAGGGCGTTAGTCAGCCCCAGCATTTT.

This clone occurred a few times. This chain links TRBV4-3 with TRBJ2-1, with TRBD2 matching 12 bases. The CDR3 covers 14 residues. CDR1 LGHNA and CDR2 YSLEER come from the germline V gene. The V and J ends lost 2 bases and 9 bases, in that order; junction bases with no gene match: 2. CDR3 bases: TGCGCCAGCAGCCAACTAGCGGGGGGGGGTGAGCAGTTCTTC. It is translated as CASSQLAGGGEQFF.

The sample holds a few counts of this clone. This sample includes further DNA sequences coding for the same CDR3. The J gene is TRBJ1-2, the V gene TRBV5-1, with TRBD1 matching 8 bases. Germline CDR1 is SGHRS and CDR2 is YFSETQ. This CDR3 comprises 14 residues. The junction had 4 bases not matched to a gene; V was cut back by 2 bases and J by 4 bases. This chain's CDR3 is CASSLGQGGYGYTF. CDR3 in DNA: TGCGCCAGCAGCTTAGGACAGGGCGGCTATGGCTACACCTTC.

This chain uses TRBV2 with TRBJ2-5; 8 nucleotides line up with TRBD2. From germline, CDR1 is SNHLY and CDR2 FYNNEI. V gave up 8 bases and J gave up 4 bases; unmatched junction bases: 6. The CDR3 loop spans 13 amino acids. CDR3 in DNA: TGTGCCAGCGTGGGCGGGGGGTTAGAGACCCAGTACTTC. This translates into CASVGGGLETQYF. Variable domain in full (rest from reference TRBV2 and TRBJ2-5): EPEVTQTPSHQVTQMGQEVILRCVPISNHLYFYWYRQILGQKVEFLVSFYNNEISEKSEIFDDQFSVERPDGSNFTLKIRSTKLEDSAMYFCASVGGGLETQYFGPGTRLLVL.

The rearrangement uses TRBV5-5 and TRBJ1-6; D not resolved. This CDR3 comprises 17 residues. V was shortened by 4 bases and J by 9 bases, with 23 bases between the two germline ends. Germline CDR1 SGHKS, CDR2 YYEKEE (reference sequence). The CDR3 DNA reads TGTGCCAGCAGCCTGGGATTGGTGCAAGCGGTAACTTCACCCCTCCACTTT. This gives the protein CASSLGLVQAVTSPLHF.